This T cell receptor beta chain was obtained from a study of shared clonotypes between healthy human individuals. Study information: The study drew on two women and a few men aged 18 to 49 as donors. Study-level findings and limits: With a handful of donors compared, roughly 5% of naive CD4 clonotypes were shared.

In the original processing: Junction-only sequences without quality scores came from ImmunoSEQ, so filtering differed. Produced via immunoSEQ multiplex PCR; TCRdb's table is partial and in-frame only. V and J calls and clone size are those listed in that table; D and trimming were worked out from the DNA. This sample carries 1.6 million or so clones, about 98.5% of them seen once, and the ten largest clones take about 0.35%. There are 14 residues in the CDR3. Germline V lookup: CDR1 SGDLS, CDR2 YYNGEE. The ends were cut back, 3 bases at V and 7 bases at J, with 13 bases in the middle. For this clone: As yet, its antigen is unknown.

Sequences were obtained from naive CD4+ T cells sorted from blood. The subset denotes: CD45RA+ positively selected. This rearrangement joins TRBV9 to TRBJ1-4; the D is unclear. The TCR comes from a man aged 25-45 years in good health. The CDR3 protein is CASSERFGVEKLFF. The CDR3 DNA follows: TGTGCCAGCAGCGAGCGGTTCGGGGTTGAAAAACTGTTTTTT.